Listed below are T cell receptor beta chains from one sample, sequenced in a study of cytomegalovirus exposure and HLA in healthy donors. The repertoire was sequenced with immunoSEQ multiplex PCR; TCRdb's copy has only in-frame clones and lacks some. The data show 160,000 or so clones, roughly 78% seen once. Sequencing was carried out using PBMCs. These receptors were collected from a woman in her thirties or forties in good health and CMV-seronegative. Both conserved end residues are part of each CDR3. The order of the fields is clone size, D gene, CDR3 length, V gene, J gene, CDR3 protein, CDR3 DNA. A D gene is named only where the DNA matches it firmly. Not every row has a clone size; where given, it reads once, few, many or a size class.

abundance: NA
d_gene: TRBD1
len: 12
v_gene: TRBV2
j_gene: TRBJ1-6
CDR3aa: CASRYRGSPLHF
CDR3nt: TGTGCCAGCAGGTACAGGGGGTCACCCCTCCACTTT

abundance: NA
d_gene: TRBD1
len: 16
v_gene: TRBV5-6
j_gene: TRBJ1-1
CDR3aa: CASSLVGQARRTEAFF
CDR3nt: TGTGCCAGCAGCTTGGTGGGACAGGCCCGCCGTACTGAAGCTTTCTTT

abundance: NA
d_gene: NA
len: 17
v_gene: TRBV28
j_gene: TRBJ2-1
CDR3aa: CASSPFIRGNTYNEQFF
CDR3nt: TGTGCCAGCAGCCCTTTCATAAGGGGAAACACCTACAATGAGCAGTTCTTC

abundance: NA
d_gene: TRBD1
len: 13
v_gene: TRBV18
j_gene: TRBJ1-2
CDR3aa: CASSLDREKGYTF
CDR3nt: TGTGCCAGCTCACTGGACAGGGAAAAAGGCTACACCTTC

abundance: few
d_gene: NA
len: 12
v_gene: TRBV2
j_gene: TRBJ2-1
CDR3aa: CASSVPINEQFF
CDR3nt: TGTGCCAGCAGTGTCCCTATCAATGAGCAGTTCTTC

abundance: NA
d_gene: TRBD1
len: 15
v_gene: TRBV4-1
j_gene: TRBJ1-4
CDR3aa: CASSLAGGSNEKLFF
CDR3nt: TGCGCCAGCAGTTTAGCAGGGGGTTCTAATGAAAAACTGTTTTTT

abundance: NA
d_gene: NA
len: 13
v_gene: TRBV14
j_gene: TRBJ2-3
CDR3aa: CASSQVVPDTQYF
CDR3nt: TGTGCCAGCAGCCAGGTAGTTCCAGATACGCAGTATTTT

abundance: NA
d_gene: TRBD2
len: 17
v_gene: TRBV4-2
j_gene: TRBJ2-3
CDR3aa: CASSQDRDGGRKDTQYF
CDR3nt: TGTGCCAGCAGCCAAGATAGGGACGGGGGGAGGAAAGATACGCAGTATTTT

abundance: NA
d_gene: TRBD2
len: 14
v_gene: TRBV15
j_gene: TRBJ2-7
CDR3aa: CATSRGGGADEQYF
CDR3nt: TGTGCCACCAGCAGGGGCGGGGGGGCCGACGAGCAGTACTTC

abundance: NA
d_gene: NA
len: 14
v_gene: TRBV7-2
j_gene: TRBJ1-4
CDR3aa: CASSPQVTNEKLFF
CDR3nt: TGTGCCAGCAGCCCACAGGTCACTAATGAAAAACTGTTTTTT

abundance: NA
d_gene: NA
len: 13
v_gene: TRBV11-2
j_gene: TRBJ1-1
CDR3aa: CASSLDRETEAFF
CDR3nt: TGTGCCAGCAGCTTAGATCGGGAAACTGAAGCTTTCTTT

abundance: NA
d_gene: TRBD1
len: 16
v_gene: TRBV28
j_gene: TRBJ1-1
CDR3aa: CASSFIPGTGNTEAFF
CDR3nt: TGTGCCAGCAGTTTCATACCTGGGACAGGGAACACTGAAGCTTTCTTT

abundance: few
d_gene: TRBD2
len: 14
v_gene: TRBV10-2
j_gene: TRBJ2-5
CDR3aa: CASSESGTRETQYF
CDR3nt: TGCGCCAGCAGCGAATCCGGGACTAGGGAGACCCAGTACTTC

abundance: NA
d_gene: NA
len: 13
v_gene: TRBV10-3
j_gene: TRBJ2-7
CDR3aa: CAISESGDYEQYF
CDR3nt: TGTGCCATCAGTGAGAGCGGCGACTACGAGCAGTACTTC

abundance: NA
d_gene: TRBD2
len: 16
v_gene: TRBV5-4
j_gene: TRBJ2-5
CDR3aa: CASSLGRGGNQETQYF
CDR3nt: TGTGCCAGCAGCTTAGGGCGGGGGGGAAACCAAGAGACCCAGTACTTC

abundance: NA
d_gene: NA
len: 18
v_gene: TRBV21-1
j_gene: TRBJ2-7
CDR3aa: CASSNRTPHRGRGYEQYF
CDR3nt: TGTGCCAGCAGCAATCGAACCCCACACAGGGGGCGTGGGTACGAGCAGTACTTC

abundance: NA
d_gene: TRBD1
len: 16
v_gene: TRBV5-1
j_gene: TRBJ2-5
CDR3aa: CASSSIIPGGQETQYF
CDR3nt: TGCGCCAGCAGCTCAATAATTCCAGGGGGCCAAGAGACCCAGTACTTC

abundance: few
d_gene: NA
len: 14
v_gene: TRBV14
j_gene: TRBJ2-3
CDR3aa: CASSPTWSTDTQYF
CDR3nt: TGTGCCAGCAGCCCTACTTGGAGTACAGATACGCAGTATTTT

abundance: NA
d_gene: NA
len: 13
v_gene: TRBV7-9
j_gene: TRBJ2-7
CDR3aa: CASSYRGGHEQYF
CDR3nt: TGTGCCAGCAGCTACCGGGGAGGTCACGAGCAGTACTTC

abundance: NA
d_gene: TRBD1
len: 15
v_gene: TRBV5-1
j_gene: TRBJ2-7
CDR3aa: CASSFTHRGTYEQYF
CDR3nt: TGCGCCAGCAGCTTCACACACAGGGGCACCTACGAGCAGTACTTC

abundance: NA
d_gene: TRBD2
len: 18
v_gene: TRBV7-9
j_gene: TRBJ2-5
CDR3aa: CASSHRLAGGQYQETQYF
CDR3nt: TGTGCCAGCAGCCACAGATTAGCGGGGGGCCAGTACCAAGAGACCCAGTACTTC

abundance: NA
d_gene: NA
len: 13
v_gene: TRBV7-9
j_gene: TRBJ1-2
CDR3aa: CASRRTDEQGSTF
CDR3nt: TGTGCCAGCAGAAGAACAGACGAACAGGGATCCACCTTC

abundance: NA
d_gene: NA
len: 14
v_gene: TRBV7-9
j_gene: TRBJ2-7
CDR3aa: CASSLDRQGYEQYF
CDR3nt: TGTGCCAGCAGCTTAGACCGGCAGGGCTACGAGCAGTACTTC